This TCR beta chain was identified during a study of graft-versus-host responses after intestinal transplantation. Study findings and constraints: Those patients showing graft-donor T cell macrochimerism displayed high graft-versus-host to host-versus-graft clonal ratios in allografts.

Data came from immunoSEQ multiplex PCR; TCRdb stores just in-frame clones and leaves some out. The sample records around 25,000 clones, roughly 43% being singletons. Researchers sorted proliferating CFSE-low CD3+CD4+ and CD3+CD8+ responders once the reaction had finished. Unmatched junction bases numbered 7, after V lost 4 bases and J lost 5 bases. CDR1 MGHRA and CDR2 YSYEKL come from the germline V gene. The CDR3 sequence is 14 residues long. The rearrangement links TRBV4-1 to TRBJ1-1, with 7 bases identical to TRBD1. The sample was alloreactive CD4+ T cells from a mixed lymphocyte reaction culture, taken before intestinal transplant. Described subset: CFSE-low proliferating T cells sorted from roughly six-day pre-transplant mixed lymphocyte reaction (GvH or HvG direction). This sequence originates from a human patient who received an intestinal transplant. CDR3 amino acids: CASSPGQVGTEAFF. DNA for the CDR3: TGCGCCAGCAGCCCCGGACAGGTTGGTACTGAAGCTTTCTTT.